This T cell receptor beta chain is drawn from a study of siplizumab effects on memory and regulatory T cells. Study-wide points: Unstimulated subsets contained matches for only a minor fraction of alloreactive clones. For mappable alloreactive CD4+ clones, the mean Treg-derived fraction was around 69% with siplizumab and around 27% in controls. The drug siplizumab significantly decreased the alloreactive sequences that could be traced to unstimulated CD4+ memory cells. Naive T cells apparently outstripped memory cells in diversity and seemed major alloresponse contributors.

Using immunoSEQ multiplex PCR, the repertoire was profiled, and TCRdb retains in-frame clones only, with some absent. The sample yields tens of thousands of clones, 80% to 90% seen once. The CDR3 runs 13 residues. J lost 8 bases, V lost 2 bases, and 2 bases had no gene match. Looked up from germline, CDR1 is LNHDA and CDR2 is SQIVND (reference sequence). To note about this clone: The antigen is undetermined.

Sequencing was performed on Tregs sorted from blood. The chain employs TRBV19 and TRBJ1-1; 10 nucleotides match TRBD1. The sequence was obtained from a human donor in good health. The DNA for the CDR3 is TGTGCCAGTAGTATAAGACAGGGGGCCGAAGCTTTCTTT. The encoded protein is CASSIRQGAEAFF. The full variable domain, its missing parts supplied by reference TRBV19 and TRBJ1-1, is DGGITQSPKYLFRKEGQNVTLSCEQNLNHDAMYWYRQDPGQGLRLIYYSQIVNDFQKGDIAEGYSVSREKKESFPLTVTSAQKNPTAFYLCASSIRQGAEAFFGQGTRLTVV.